The entry that follows covers one T cell receptor (beta chain) sequence. Antigen: not known. The authors split each subset's genomic DNA evenly across several immunoSEQ plates. TCRdb's table, derived via immunoSEQ multiplex PCR, lists solely in-frame clones and lacks some. The sample contains around 100,000 clones, around 67% of which appear only once. This record comes from a study of shared clonotypes between healthy human individuals. Looking at the study overall: A donor's plate count was three for CD4 naive and three for CD4 memory; CD8 naive had two and CD8 memory one. Findings of the study overall: Non-shared clonotypes had lower generation probabilities than clonotypes shared by all four sorted-subset donors.

Trimming pared 0 bases from V and 6 bases from J, leaving 12 bases between. The germline gives CDR1 ENHRY, CDR2 SYGVKD. This CDR3 spans 15 amino acids. Source material: memory CD8+ T cells sorted from blood. Subset meaning: CD45RO+ cells pooled with CCR7-negative TemRA cells. The gene calls are TRBV10-3 and TRBJ2-1, with D perhaps matching TRBD2 (5 bases). The sequence derives from a man aged 25-45 years in good health. Written as DNA, the CDR3 is TGTGCCATCAGTGAGTCGGGAGCTGGTCGCAATGAGCAGTTCTTC. Residues: CAISESGAGRNEQFF.